This TCR beta chain was identified in a study of shared clonotypes between healthy human individuals. Study-wide results and limits: Though the depth was large, rarefaction showed that sorted-subset sequencing was incomplete.

The test was conducted at deep level. The table came from immunoSEQ multiplex PCR; TCRdb's copy has only in-frame clones and leaves some out. The sample contains some 1.4 million clones, approximately 97% of which appear only once. In this sample, this clone turned up once. Its antigen remains unknown. The CDR3 runs 14 residues. V was clipped by 5 bases and J by 3 bases, with 11 bases between them. The V gene's germline CDR1 is SGHDN and CDR2 FVKESK. The chain links TRBV14 to TRBJ2-1; the D gene is possibly TRBD1 (5 bases). The receptor was isolated from a man aged 30 to 39 in good health. Sequencing was carried out using naive CD4+ T cells sorted from blood. Specified subset: CD45RA+ positively selected. The CDR3 coding sequence is TGTGCCAGCAGCGGAAGACAGAACTACAATGAGCAGTTCTTC. This sequence encodes CASSGRQNYNEQFF.